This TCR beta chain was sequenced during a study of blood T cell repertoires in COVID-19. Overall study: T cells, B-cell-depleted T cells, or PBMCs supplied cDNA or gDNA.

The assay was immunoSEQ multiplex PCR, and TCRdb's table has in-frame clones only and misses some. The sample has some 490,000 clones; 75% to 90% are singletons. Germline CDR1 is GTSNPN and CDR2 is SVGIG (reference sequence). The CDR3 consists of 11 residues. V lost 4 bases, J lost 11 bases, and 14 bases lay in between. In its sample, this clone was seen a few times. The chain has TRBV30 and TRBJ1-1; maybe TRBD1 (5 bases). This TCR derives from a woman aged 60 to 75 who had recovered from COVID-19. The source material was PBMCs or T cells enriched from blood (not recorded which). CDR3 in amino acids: CAWKSRGPAFF. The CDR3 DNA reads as TGTGCCTGGAAAAGTAGGGGCCCGGCTTTCTTT.